The 24 T cell receptor beta chains below all came from one sample that was sequenced in a study of identical twins. TCRdb recomputed calls from the 5' RACE reads with MiXCR, one row per CDR3 protein. The table lists 450,000 or so distinct CDR3 sequences, 13% to 15% of them singletons. The same sample was also studied in work on yellow fever vaccine responses in identical twins.

The sequenced sample was CD4+ T cells sorted from blood. These receptors all stem from a woman in her late teens or twenties in good health.

CDR3 amino acids: CASRARGPSPYEQYF. In nucleotides, the CDR3 is TGTGCCAGCAGGGCACGCGGGCCTTCCCCCTACGAGCAGTACTTC. V and J are TRBV12-3 or TRBV12-4 and TRBJ2-7; the D gene is possibly TRBD2 (5 bases). The CDR3 spans 15 residues. Trimming shortened V by 6 bases and J by 2 bases, and 17 bases separated the two germline ends.

This clonotype was observed a few times. The chain has TRBV5-6 and TRBJ2-1; D is ambiguous. V lost 3 bases, J lost 10 bases, and 14 bases lay in between. The germline gives CDR1 SGHDT, CDR2 YYEEEE. The CDR3 extends over 13 amino acids. The DNA of the CDR3 is TGTGCCAGCAGCTCGCTAGATCGTGGGGAGCAGTTCTTC. Its protein is CASSSLDRGEQFF. The complete variable domain, with remaining parts taken from reference TRBV5-6 and TRBJ2-1, reads DAGVTQSPTHLIKTRGQQVTLRCSPKSGHDTVSWYQQALGQGPQFIFQYYEEEERQRGNFPDRFSGHQFPNYSSELNVNALLLGDSALYLCASSSLDRGEQFFGPGTRLTVL.

This clonotype has only a few counts. The chain links TRBV20-1 to TRBJ2-2, with 10 nucleotides matching TRBD1. V shed 1 base, J shed 9 bases, and the junction held 8 bases outside the gene matches. There are 15 residues in the CDR3. CDR1 and CDR2 from the germline V gene are DFQATT and SNEGSKA (reference sequence). The CDR3 coding sequence is TGCAGTGCTAGAGTGGGGACAGGGGAACGCAGGGAGCTGTTTTTT. It is translated as CSARVGTGERRELFF.

In its sample, this clonotype was seen a few times. J is TRBJ1-5 and V is TRBV10-3, with 7 bases that match TRBD1. The germline CDR1 and CDR2 sequences are ENHRY and SYGVKD. V dropped 5 bases and J dropped 2; count of bases not matched to a gene: 3. The CDR3 runs to 14 residues. In DNA form, the CDR3 reads TGTGCCATCAGTTCAACAGGGGGCAATCAGCCCCAGCATTTT. Its protein is CAISSTGGNQPQHF.

The table lists this clonotype with a few counts. The J gene is TRBJ2-7, the V gene TRBV28; the match to TRBD1 covers 7 bases. CDR1 is MDHEN and CDR2 is SYDVKM in the germline V gene. CDR3 size: 16 residues. V trimming: 4 bases; J trimming: 5 bases; junction bases outside the gene matches: 14. The CDR3 loop reads CASSSSQGLRWDEQYF. The DNA of the CDR3 is TGTGCCAGCAGTTCTTCACAGGGGCTTCGATGGGACGAGCAGTACTTC.

The sample holds many counts of this clonotype. This sequence joins TRBV28 and TRBJ2-3, with 8 positions matching TRBD2. The CDR3 spans 16 residues. V dropped 8 bases and J dropped 3; count of bases not matched to a gene: 13. Germline V gene data show CDR1 as MDHEN and CDR2 as SYDVKM. CDR3 coding DNA: TGTGCCAGCGCCCCAGATACTAGCGGCTCTACAGATACGCAGTATTTT. Protein sequence: CASAPDTSGSTDTQYF.

This clonotype was detected a few times. The rearrangement joins TRBV29-1 to TRBJ2-7; tentative D call: TRBD1 (6 bases). The CDR3 totals 11 residues. The V and J ends lost 6 bases and 3 bases respectively, with 9 bases between them. CDR1 is SQVTM and CDR2 is ANQGSEA in the germline V gene. The CDR3 region has the DNA TGCAGCGTGAGGACAGACTACGAGCAGTACTTC. This gives the protein CSVRTDYEQYF.

This chain uses TRBV7-3 with TRBJ2-1, with 10 bases matching TRBD2. CDR1 is SGHTA, CDR2 FQGTGA, per germline. This CDR3 spans 13 amino acids. V shed 6 bases, J shed 11 bases, and the junction held 7 bases outside the gene matches. In DNA, the CDR3 is TGTGCCAGCAGTTCTACTAGCGGGAATAAGCAGTTCTTC. Amino acid sequence: CASSSTSGNKQFF.

The chain recombines TRBV6-5 with TRBJ2-4; D unresolved. V was shortened by 3 bases and J by 7 bases, with 13 bases between the two germline ends. CDR3 length equals 14 residues. Germline CDR1 is MNHEY and CDR2 is SVGAGI. Here the CDR3 reads CASSYDHIGNIQYF. In DNA form, the CDR3 reads TGTGCCAGCAGTTATGACCATATCGGGAACATTCAGTACTTC.

This chain connects TRBV29-1 to TRBJ1-6; a possible D gene is TRBD1 (6 bases). This CDR3 contains 11 residues. Between the trimmed V and J ends, which lost 5 bases and 17 bases, there was a span of 16 bases. In germline, CDR1 is SQVTM, CDR2 ANQGSEA. As DNA, the CDR3 is TGCAGCGTTATCCTTGGTCGGGACATCCACTTT. Its translation is CSVILGRDIHF. The variable domain in full, with the rest retrieved from reference TRBV29-1 and TRBJ1-6, is SAVISQKPSRDICQRGTSLTIQCQVDSQVTMMFWYRQQPGQSLTLIATANQGSEATYESGFVIDKFPISRPNLTFSTLTVSNMSPEDSSIYLCSVILGRDIHFGNGTRLTVT.

This clonotype was seen a few times. The V and J genes are TRBV7-8 and TRBJ2-1; tentative D call: TRBD2 (6 bases). This CDR3 is built from 15 residues. Deletions cut 1 base from V and 4 bases from J, with 11 bases between. The V gene's germline CDR1 is SGHVS and CDR2 FQNEAQ. The CDR3 bases are TGTGCCAGCAGCTTAGTGAGTAGCGGTTACAATGAGCAGTTCTTC. This translates into CASSLVSSGYNEQFF.

Only a few counts were recorded for this clonotype. V gene TRBV12-3 or TRBV12-4 combines with J gene TRBJ1-5; 7 bases map to TRBD1. V lost 7 bases, J lost 4 bases, and 4 bases stayed unmatched. This CDR3 has 13 amino acids. The CDR3 nucleotides read TGTGCCAGCACCGAGGACAGGAATCAGCCCCAGCATTTT. Translating gives CASTEDRNQPQHF.

CDR3 sequence reads: CSARDRQTLGPETQYF. CDR3 nucleotides: TGCAGTGCTAGAGATAGGCAGACCTTAGGTCCTGAGACCCAGTACTTC. The chain is built from TRBV20-1 and TRBJ2-5; D is uncertain. The CDR3 length is 16 residues. CDR1 and CDR2 from the germline V gene are DFQATT and SNEGSKA (reference sequence). V gave up 0 bases and J gave up 5 bases, with 19 bases separating them.

This clonotype was counted between two and nine times. The chain is built from TRBV27 and TRBJ1-5, with TRBD1 matching over 8 bases. Germline CDR1 is MNHEY and CDR2 is SMNVEV (reference sequence). V lost 3 bases to trimming and J lost 5 bases; unmatched junction nucleotides: 6. The CDR3 sequence is 15 residues long. The CDR3 protein is CASSLHRGTDQPQHF. The CDR3 nucleotides read TGTGCCAGCAGTTTGCACAGGGGGACGGATCAGCCCCAGCATTTT.

The chain joins TRBV11-2 to TRBJ2-1; possible D gene TRBD2, 5 bases. The length of the CDR3 is 16 residues. Trimming removed 3 bases from V and 0 bases from J, with 12 bases in between. Germline V lookup: CDR1 SGHAT, CDR2 FQNNGV. In nucleotides, the CDR3 is TGTGCCAGCAGCTTGGACTCGGGGTTCTCCTACAATGAGCAGTTCTTC. Residues: CASSLDSGFSYNEQFF.

This clonotype was seen a handful of times. V is TRBV7-9 and J is TRBJ2-1; 11 bases are a match to TRBD2. Germline V CDR1 and CDR2: SEHNR, FQNEAQ (reference sequence). This CDR3 is 15 amino acids long. V trimming: 5 bases; J trimming: 9 bases; junction bases outside the gene matches: 9. CDR3 sequence: CASSLGLAGGGEQFF. CDR3 sequence (DNA): TGTGCCAGCAGCCTAGGGCTAGCGGGAGGCGGTGAGCAGTTCTTC.

This sequence joins TRBV21-1 and TRBJ1-1; TRBD1 is the table's D call and was not checked against the DNA. TRBV21-1 is a known pseudogene. This CDR3 has 15 amino acids. This CDR3 is CASFPGVQVNTEAFF. Here the CDR3 DNA reads TGTGCCAGCTTTCCGGGGGTTCAAGTGAACACTGAAGCTTTCTTT.

The V call is TRBV3-1, the J call TRBJ2-1; 9 nucleotides match TRBD1. The CDR3 covers 14 residues. In germline, CDR1 is LGHDT, CDR2 YNNKEL (reference sequence). J gave up 5 bases and V 6 bases, and 5 bases lay outside the gene matches. The CDR3 nucleotides are TGTGCCAGCAGGCGGACAGGGGCCAACAATGAGCAGTTCTTC. Amino acid sequence: CASRRTGANNEQFF.

This chain joins TRBV4-1 and TRBJ2-1; 9 nucleotides align to TRBD2. CDR1 is MGHRA and CDR2 is YSYEKL in the germline V gene. This CDR3 contains 15 residues. V was pared by 0 bases and J by 8 bases, with 5 bases of the junction left unmatched. CDR3 protein: CASSQDLRGGYEQFF. The CDR3 bases are TGCGCCAGCAGCCAAGATCTGCGGGGGGGCTATGAGCAGTTCTTC.

This chain links TRBV12-3 or TRBV12-4 with TRBJ2-1, with D uncertain. The CDR3 runs to 13 residues. V was pared by 10 bases and J by 0 bases, with 10 bases between. As DNA, the CDR3 is TGTGCCACTGGCCGGAGCTCCTACAATGAGCAGTTCTTC. Translation gives CATGRSSYNEQFF.

This clonotype was seen a handful of times. The chain joins TRBV27 to TRBJ2-7; D may be TRBD2 (5 bases). Per the germline V gene, CDR1 is MNHEY and CDR2 is SMNVEV (reference sequence). The CDR3 is 12 residues long. The V end lost 5 bases, the J end lost 7 bases, and 12 bases lay between the germline ends. The CDR3 DNA reads as TGTGCCAGCAGTGTGGGCAAGCGGGAGCAGTACTTC. This encodes CASSVGKREQYF.

This clonotype has just a few counts. The rearrangement links TRBV7-9 to TRBJ1-5; D unresolved. V lost 4 bases, J lost 4 bases, and 5 bases lay in between. Looked up from germline, CDR1 is SEHNR and CDR2 is FQNEAQ (reference sequence). The CDR3 spans 12 residues. CDR3 protein: CASSSGNQPQHF. In nucleotides, the CDR3 is TGTGCCAGCAGCTCCGGAAATCAGCCCCAGCATTTT.

This sequence joins TRBV15 and TRBJ2-7, with a weak D call TRBD1 (6 bases). The V and J ends lost 0 bases and 6 bases respectively, with 18 bases between them. The CDR3 is made up of 16 amino acids. Germline assignment: CDR1 LNHNV and CDR2 YYDKDF (reference sequence). The CDR3 DNA reads as TGTGCCACCAGCAGAGATCCGCAGGGGTCAACGGGCGAGCAGTACTTC. Protein sequence: CATSRDPQGSTGEQYF.

This clonotype was seen a handful of times. The chain combines TRBV6-1 with TRBJ2-7; the D gene is possibly TRBD2 (6 bases). This CDR3 is 16 amino acids long. Trimming cost V 5 bases and J 6 bases, with 23 bases left between them. Looked up from germline, CDR1 is MNHNS and CDR2 is SASEGT. For the CDR3, the DNA is TGTGCCAGCAGTACGGGGATTCGGGACTCCCACGGCGAGCAGTACTTC. It is translated as CASSTGIRDSHGEQYF.